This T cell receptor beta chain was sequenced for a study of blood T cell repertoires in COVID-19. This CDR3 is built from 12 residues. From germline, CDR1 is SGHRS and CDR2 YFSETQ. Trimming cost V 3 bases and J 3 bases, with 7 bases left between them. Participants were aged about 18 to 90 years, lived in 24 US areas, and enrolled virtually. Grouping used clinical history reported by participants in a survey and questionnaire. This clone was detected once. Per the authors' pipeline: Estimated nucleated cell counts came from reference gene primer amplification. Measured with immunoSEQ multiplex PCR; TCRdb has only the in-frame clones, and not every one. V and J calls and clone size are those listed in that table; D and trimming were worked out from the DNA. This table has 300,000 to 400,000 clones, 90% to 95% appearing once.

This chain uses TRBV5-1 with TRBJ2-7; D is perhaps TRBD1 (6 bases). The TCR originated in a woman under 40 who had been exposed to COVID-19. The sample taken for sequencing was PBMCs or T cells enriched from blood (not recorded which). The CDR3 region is CASSSDSYEQYF. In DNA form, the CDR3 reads TGCGCCAGCAGCTCGGACAGCTACGAGCAGTACTTC.